The T cell receptor beta chain described here comes from a study of beta chain features in type 1 diabetes. Whole-study findings and limits: Equally in patients and controls, PCR might preferentially amplify shorter templates. Insertions at VDJ junctions were less frequent in type 1 diabetes patients. These patients also deleted more nucleotides at the same junctions.

cDNA synthesis used the whole RNA isolate, giving expressed TCRB sequences. Profiled with immunoSEQ multiplex PCR; TCRdb holds only in-frame clones, not every one. The sample lists roughly 610,000 clones; roughly a sixth were seen once. CDR1 and CDR2 from the germline V gene are ENHRY and SYGVKD. Trimming removed 6 bases from V and 0 bases from J, with 13 bases in between. The CDR3 consists of 15 residues. A remark on this clone: Antigen specificity is unknown.

This TCR derives from a man in his late teens or twenties in good health. The sequenced sample consisted of naive CD4+ T cells from blood. V and J are TRBV10-3 and TRBJ2-3, with a tentative D call TRBD1 (6 bases). CDR3 bases: TGTGCCATCAGCATGACAGGCGGGAGCACAGATACGCAGTATTTT. Translated: CAISMTGGSTDTQYF.